Presented here are 15 T cell receptor beta chains from one specimen sequenced in a study of shared T cell receptors in the human thymus. Sequencing was performed with immunoSEQ multiplex PCR; in TCRdb, only in-frame clones are kept and a portion is missing. The sample carries hundreds of thousands of clones, around 78% recorded once. The same specimen was also included in a second study, on human thymus T cells.

Sequenced: thymocytes. The receptors derive from a boy under three years old with a congenital heart defect.

The rearrangement uses TRBV28 and TRBJ2-1, with 7 bases aligning to TRBD1. The CDR3 length is 17 residues. The trim removed 3 bases at V and 5 bases at J, leaving 13 bases unmatched. Germline V gene data show CDR1 as MDHEN and CDR2 as SYDVKM. The CDR3 coding sequence is TGTGCCAGCAGTTTGTCGTCCCGGGACAGCCCGGACAATGAGCAGTTCTTC. Its protein is CASSLSSRDSPDNEQFF.

This chain uses TRBV7-9 with TRBJ2-7, with a tentative D call TRBD1 (5 bases). CDR1 SEHNR and CDR2 FQNEAQ come from the germline V gene (reference sequence). V dropped 4 bases and J dropped 7 bases, with 17 bases sitting between them. The CDR3 runs 14 residues. The CDR3 DNA reads TGTGCCAGCAGCTCCCGACAGTTCCCCGGGGAGCAGTACTTC. It specifies CASSSRQFPGEQYF.

V and J are TRBV7-2 and TRBJ2-3, with 9 nucleotides matching TRBD2. V lost 3 bases and J lost 4; bases outside the gene matches: 5. CDR1 and CDR2 from the germline V gene are SGHTA and FQGNSA. The CDR3 consists of 15 residues. The CDR3 sequence is CASSLASGKADTQYF. CDR3 DNA: TGTGCCAGCAGCTTGGCTAGCGGGAAGGCAGATACGCAGTATTTT.

V and J are TRBV27 and TRBJ2-7; no firm D call. Germline V gives CDR1 MNHEY, CDR2 SMNVEV (reference sequence). CDR3 size: 11 residues. Trimming cost V 3 bases and J 3 bases, with 3 bases left between them. DNA for the CDR3: TGTGCCAGCAGTTTTCGCTACGAGCAGTACTTC. Residues: CASSFRYEQYF.

The rearrangement joins TRBV11-1 to TRBJ2-7; 9 nucleotides agree with TRBD2. The CDR3 consists of 15 residues. Germline loops: CDR1 SGHAT, CDR2 FQDESV (reference sequence). V lost 6 bases to trimming and J lost 6 bases; unmatched junction nucleotides: 12. The CDR3 DNA follows: TGTGCCAGCAGACCGCGCCTAGCGGGACCCCTCGAGCAGTACTTC. It yields the protein CASRPRLAGPLEQYF.

The chain couples TRBV5-6 to TRBJ2-1, with D possibly being TRBD2 (5 bases). Trimming cost V 5 bases and J 5 bases, with 14 bases left between them. The CDR3 runs 14 residues. CDR1 is SGHDT, CDR2 YYEEEE, per germline. Here the CDR3 reads CASRYETGNNEQFF. CDR3 in DNA: TGTGCCAGCAGATATGAGACGGGAAACAATGAGCAGTTCTTC.

This rearrangement joins TRBV6-4 to TRBJ1-1, with 7 bases identical to TRBD1. J was trimmed by 0 bases and V by 6 bases; bases with no gene match: 4. The germline gives CDR1 MRHNA, CDR2 SNTAGT. The CDR3 has 14 residues. The CDR3, as DNA: TGTGCCAGCAGGGGGACAGCCATGAACACTGAAGCTTTCTTT. Translating it yields CASRGTAMNTEAFF.

CDR3 protein: CASSGQGREQYF. CDR3 bases: TGTGCCAGCAGCGGACAGGGTCGCGAGCAGTACTTC. The chain joins TRBV5-4 to TRBJ2-7; 8 bases line up with TRBD1. The germline V gene encodes CDR1 SGHNT and CDR2 YYREEE (reference sequence). CDR3 size: 12 residues. V shed 4 bases, J shed 6 bases, and the junction held 3 bases outside the gene matches.

The rearrangement uses TRBV27 and TRBJ1-1; 9 bases line up with TRBD1. The CDR3 spans 13 residues. The germline V gene encodes CDR1 MNHEY and CDR2 SMNVEV (reference sequence). V was clipped by 7 bases and J by 5 bases; unmatched bases: 5. In DNA form, the CDR3 reads TGTGCCAGCATGGGACAGGGAAGGACTGAAGCTTTCTTT. Its translation: CASMGQGRTEAFF.

V and J are TRBV30 and TRBJ2-7; 9 positions match TRBD2. CDR1 is GTSNPN and CDR2 is SVGIG in the germline V gene (reference sequence). The V and J ends lost 3 bases and 0 bases, in that order; junction bases with no gene match: 9. The CDR3 runs 16 residues. CDR3: CAWSRVRSGSSYEQYF. The CDR3 nucleotides read TGTGCCTGGAGCCGAGTACGTAGCGGGAGCTCCTACGAGCAGTACTTC.

The chain combines TRBV11-3 with TRBJ2-1; D gene unclear. CDR3 length: 14 amino acids. CDR1 is SGHNT and CDR2 is YENEEA in the germline V gene. Trimming left V 1 base short and J 4 bases short, with 8 bases between. CDR3 in DNA: TGTGCCAGCAGCTTAGGTCAGGATTACAATGAGCAGTTCTTC. The encoded protein is CASSLGQDYNEQFF.

The chain combines TRBV11-3 with TRBJ2-7, with TRBD1 matching over 11 bases. There are 15 residues in the CDR3. In germline, CDR1 is SGHNT, CDR2 YENEEA. Trimming at V came to 0 bases and at J to 5 bases, leaving 3 bases not matched to a gene. In DNA, the CDR3 is TGTGCCAGCAGCTTAGATGGACAGGGGGCCAACGAGCAGTACTTC. It specifies CASSLDGQGANEQYF.

The table lists this clone with a count of one. V gene TRBV6-4 combines with J gene TRBJ2-2, with TRBD1 matching 8 bases. There are 16 residues in the CDR3. Germline CDR1 reads MRHNA; CDR2 reads SNTAGT. J was trimmed by 0 bases and V by 3 bases; bases with no gene match: 3. CDR3 DNA: TGTGCCAGCAGTGAGGGACAGGAGGCGAACACCGGGGAGCTGTTTTTT. Translated: CASSEGQEANTGELFF.

The chain joins TRBV5-6 to TRBJ2-5, with D possibly matching TRBD1 (6 bases). The CDR3 length is 16 residues. Germline V gene lookup returns CDR1 SGHDT and CDR2 YYEEEE. Trimming stripped 2 bases from V and 3 bases from J, with 17 bases between. CDR3 sequence reads: CASSFRGFDRKETQYF. Written as DNA, the CDR3 is TGTGCCAGCAGCTTCCGGGGTTTTGACAGGAAAGAGACCCAGTACTTC.

The gene calls are TRBV6-1 and TRBJ2-6, with D tentatively TRBD1 (5 bases). V lost 6 bases, J lost 2 bases, and 11 bases lay in between. Germline values: CDR1 MNHNS, CDR2 SASEGT. The CDR3 contains 15 residues. The CDR3 loop is CASSQTVAGANVLTF. CDR3 coding DNA: TGTGCCAGCAGCCAGACAGTTGCTGGGGCCAACGTCCTGACTTTC.